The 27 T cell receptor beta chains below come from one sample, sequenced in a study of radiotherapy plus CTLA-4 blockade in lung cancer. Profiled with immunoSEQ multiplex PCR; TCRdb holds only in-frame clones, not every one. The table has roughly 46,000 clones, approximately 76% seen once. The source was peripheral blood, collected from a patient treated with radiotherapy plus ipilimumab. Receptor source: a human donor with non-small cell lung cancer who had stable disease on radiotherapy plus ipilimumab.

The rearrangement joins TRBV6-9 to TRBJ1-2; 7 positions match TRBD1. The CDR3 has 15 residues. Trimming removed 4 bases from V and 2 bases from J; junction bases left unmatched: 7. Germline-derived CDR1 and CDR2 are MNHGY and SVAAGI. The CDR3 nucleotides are TGTGCCAGCAGTTCCCCGGGACAGACGAACTATGGCTACACCTTC. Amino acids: CASSSPGQTNYGYTF.

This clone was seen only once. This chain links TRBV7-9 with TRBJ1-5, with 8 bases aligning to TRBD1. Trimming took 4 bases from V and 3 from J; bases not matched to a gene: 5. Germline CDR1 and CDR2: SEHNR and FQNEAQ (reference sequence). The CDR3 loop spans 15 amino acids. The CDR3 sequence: CASSYGDRPNQPQHF. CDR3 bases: TGTGCCAGCAGCTATGGGGACAGGCCCAATCAGCCCCAGCATTTT. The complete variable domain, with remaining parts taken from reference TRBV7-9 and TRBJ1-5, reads DTGVSQNPRHKITKRGQNVTFRCDPISEHNRLYWYRQTLGQGPEFLTYFQNEAQLEKSRLLSDRFSAERPKGSFSTLEIQRTEQGDSAMYLCASSYGDRPNQPQHFGDGTRLSIL.

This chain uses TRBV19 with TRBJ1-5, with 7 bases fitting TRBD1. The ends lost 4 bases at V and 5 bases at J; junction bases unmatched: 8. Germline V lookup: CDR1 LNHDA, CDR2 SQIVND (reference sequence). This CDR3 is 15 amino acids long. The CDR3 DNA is TGTGCCAGTAGTAGCCTCCAGGGGGGAGATCAGCCCCAGCATTTT. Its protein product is CASSSLQGGDQPQHF.

CDR3 DNA sequence: TGTGCCAGCAGCTTAGGGGGACAGGGGGCAAAAAATGAGCAGTTCTTC. It is translated as CASSLGGQGAKNEQFF. The genes are TRBV7-9 and TRBJ2-1; 12 nucleotides align to TRBD1. V lost 1 base to trimming and J lost 7 bases; unmatched junction nucleotides: 5. CDR1 is SEHNR and CDR2 is FQNEAQ in the germline V gene (reference sequence). This CDR3 is built from 16 residues.

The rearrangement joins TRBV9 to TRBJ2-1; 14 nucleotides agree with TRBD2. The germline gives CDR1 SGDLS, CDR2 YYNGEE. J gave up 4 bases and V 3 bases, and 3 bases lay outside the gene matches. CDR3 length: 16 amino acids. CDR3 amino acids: CASSGRLAGGYNEQFF. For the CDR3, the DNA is TGTGCCAGCAGCGGACGACTAGCGGGGGGGTACAATGAGCAGTTCTTC.

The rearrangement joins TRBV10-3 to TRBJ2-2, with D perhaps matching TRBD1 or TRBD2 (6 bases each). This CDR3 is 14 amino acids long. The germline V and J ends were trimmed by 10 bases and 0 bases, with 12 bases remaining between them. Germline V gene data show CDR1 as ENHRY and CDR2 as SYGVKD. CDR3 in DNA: TGTGCCACCGGGGGCAGGACGAACACCGGGGAGCTGTTTTTT. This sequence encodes CATGGRTNTGELFF.

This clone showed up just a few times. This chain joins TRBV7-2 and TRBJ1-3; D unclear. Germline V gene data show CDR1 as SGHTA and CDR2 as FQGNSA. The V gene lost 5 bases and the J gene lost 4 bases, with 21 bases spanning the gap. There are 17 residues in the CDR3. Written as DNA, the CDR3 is TGTGCCAGCAGCCCGCCCGGTTCCTCTTACGGCGGAAACACCATATATTTT. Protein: CASSPPGSSYGGNTIYF. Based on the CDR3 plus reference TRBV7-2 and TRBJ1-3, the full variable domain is GAGVSQSPSNKVTEKGKDVELRCDPISGHTALYWYRQSLGQGLEFLIYFQGNSAPDKSGLPSDRFSAERTGGSVSTLTIQRTQQEDSAVYLCASSPPGSSYGGNTIYFGEGSWLTVV.

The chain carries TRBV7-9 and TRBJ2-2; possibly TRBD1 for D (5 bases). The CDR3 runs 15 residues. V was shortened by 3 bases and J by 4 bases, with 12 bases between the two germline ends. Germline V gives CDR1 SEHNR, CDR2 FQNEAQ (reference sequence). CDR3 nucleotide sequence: TGTGCCAGCAGCTTCCTCAAAAGGGGCACCGGGGAGCTGTTTTTT. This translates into CASSFLKRGTGELFF.

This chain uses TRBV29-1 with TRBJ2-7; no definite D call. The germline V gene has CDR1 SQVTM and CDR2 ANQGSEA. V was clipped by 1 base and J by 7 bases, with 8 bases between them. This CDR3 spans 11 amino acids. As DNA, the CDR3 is TGCAGCGTTGAAGGCGGAACGGAGCAGTACTTC. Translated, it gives CSVEGGTEQYF.

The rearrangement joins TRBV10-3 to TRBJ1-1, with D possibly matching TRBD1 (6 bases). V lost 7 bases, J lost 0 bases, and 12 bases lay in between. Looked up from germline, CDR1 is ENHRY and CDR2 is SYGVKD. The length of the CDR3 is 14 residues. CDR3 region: CAIKGVYMNTEAFF. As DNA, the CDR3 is TGTGCCATCAAGGGGGTTTACATGAACACTGAAGCTTTCTTT.

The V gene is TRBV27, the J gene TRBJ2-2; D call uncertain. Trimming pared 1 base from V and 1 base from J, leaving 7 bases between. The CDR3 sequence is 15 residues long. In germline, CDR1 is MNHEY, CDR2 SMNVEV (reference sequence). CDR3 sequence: CASSLWGLNTGELFF. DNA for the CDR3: TGTGCCAGCAGTTTATGGGGATTGAACACCGGGGAGCTGTTTTTT.

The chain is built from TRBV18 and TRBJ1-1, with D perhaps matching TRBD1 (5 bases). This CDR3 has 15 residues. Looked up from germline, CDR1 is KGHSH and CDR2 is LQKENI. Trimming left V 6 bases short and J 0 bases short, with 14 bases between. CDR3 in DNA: TGTGCCAGCTCTCTTGGGGCCTTTTTGAACACTGAAGCTTTCTTT. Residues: CASSLGAFLNTEAFF.

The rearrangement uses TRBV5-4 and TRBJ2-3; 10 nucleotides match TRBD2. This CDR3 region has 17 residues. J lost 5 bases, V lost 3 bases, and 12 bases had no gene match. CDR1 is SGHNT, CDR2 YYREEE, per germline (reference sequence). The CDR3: CASSSLKRGGGRDTQYF. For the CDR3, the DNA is TGTGCCAGCAGCTCCCTTAAGCGGGGGGGTGGCCGAGATACGCAGTATTTT.

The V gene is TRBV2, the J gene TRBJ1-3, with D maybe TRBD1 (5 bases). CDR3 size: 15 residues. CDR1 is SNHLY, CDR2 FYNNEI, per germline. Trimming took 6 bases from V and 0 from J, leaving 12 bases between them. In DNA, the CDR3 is TGTGCCAGCAGGAGGGGCGGATACTCTGGAAACACCATATATTTT. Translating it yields CASRRGGYSGNTIYF.

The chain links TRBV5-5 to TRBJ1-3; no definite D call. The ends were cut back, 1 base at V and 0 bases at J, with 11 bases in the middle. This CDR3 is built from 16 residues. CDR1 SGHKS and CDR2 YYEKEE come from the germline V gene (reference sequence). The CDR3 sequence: CASSLNGKSSGNTIYF. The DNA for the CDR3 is TGTGCCAGCAGCTTGAATGGTAAAAGCTCTGGAAACACCATATATTTT.

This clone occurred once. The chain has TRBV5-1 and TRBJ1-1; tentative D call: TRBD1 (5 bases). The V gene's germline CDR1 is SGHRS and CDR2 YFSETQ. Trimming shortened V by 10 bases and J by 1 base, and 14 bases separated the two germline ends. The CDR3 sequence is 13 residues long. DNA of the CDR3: TGCGCCGGAAAACAGGAAAGGAACACTGAAGCTTTCTTT. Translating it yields CAGKQERNTEAFF.

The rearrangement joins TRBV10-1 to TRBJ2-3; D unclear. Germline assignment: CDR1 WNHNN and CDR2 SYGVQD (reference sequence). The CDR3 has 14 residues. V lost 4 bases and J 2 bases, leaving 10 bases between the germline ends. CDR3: CASSVAATTDTQYF. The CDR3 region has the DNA TGCGCCAGCAGTGTAGCCGCTACCACAGATACGCAGTATTTT.

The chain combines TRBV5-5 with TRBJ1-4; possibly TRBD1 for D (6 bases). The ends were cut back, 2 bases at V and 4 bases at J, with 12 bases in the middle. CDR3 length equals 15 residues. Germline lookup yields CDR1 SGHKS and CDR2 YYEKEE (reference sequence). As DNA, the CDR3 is TGTGCCAGCAGCTTCCAACAGGGCATTAATGAAAAACTGTTTTTT. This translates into CASSFQQGINEKLFF.

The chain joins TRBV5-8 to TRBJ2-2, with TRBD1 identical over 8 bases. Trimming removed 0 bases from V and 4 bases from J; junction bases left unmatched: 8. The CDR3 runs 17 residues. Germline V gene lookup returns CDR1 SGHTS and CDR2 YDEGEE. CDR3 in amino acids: CASSLETGTGTTGELFF. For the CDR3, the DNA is TGTGCCAGCAGCTTGGAAACCGGGACAGGAACCACCGGGGAGCTGTTTTTT. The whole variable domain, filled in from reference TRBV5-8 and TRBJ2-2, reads EAGVTQSPTHLIKTRGQQATLRCSPISGHTSVYWYQQALGLGLQFLLWYDEGEERNRGNFPPRFSGRQFPNYSSELNVNALELEDSALYLCASSLETGTGTTGELFFGEGSRLTVL.

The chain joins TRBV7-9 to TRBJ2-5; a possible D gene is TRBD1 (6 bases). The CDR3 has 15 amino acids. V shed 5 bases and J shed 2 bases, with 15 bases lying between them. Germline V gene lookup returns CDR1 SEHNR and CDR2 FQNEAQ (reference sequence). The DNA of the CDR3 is TGTGCCAGCAGCCCCCCGGGACACACGCAAGAGACCCAGTACTTC. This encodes CASSPPGHTQETQYF.

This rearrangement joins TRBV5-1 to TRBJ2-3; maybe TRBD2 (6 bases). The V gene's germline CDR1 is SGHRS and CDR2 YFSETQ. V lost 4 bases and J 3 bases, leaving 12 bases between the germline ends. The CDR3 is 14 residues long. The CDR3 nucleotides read TGCGCCAGCAGCCGCGGAGGGGAGACAGATACGCAGTATTTT. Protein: CASSRGGETDTQYF.

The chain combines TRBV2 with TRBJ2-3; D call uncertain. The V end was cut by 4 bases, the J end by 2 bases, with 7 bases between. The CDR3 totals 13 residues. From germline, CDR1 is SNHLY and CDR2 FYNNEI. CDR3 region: CASSVLFTDTQYF. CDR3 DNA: TGTGCCAGCAGTGTACTTTTCACAGATACGCAGTATTTT.

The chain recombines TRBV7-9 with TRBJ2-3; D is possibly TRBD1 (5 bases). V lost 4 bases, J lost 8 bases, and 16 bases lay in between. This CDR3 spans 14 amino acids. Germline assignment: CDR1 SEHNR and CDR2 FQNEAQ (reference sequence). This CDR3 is CASSWGEGLGTQYF. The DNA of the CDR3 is TGTGCCAGCAGCTGGGGCGAAGGGTTAGGTACGCAGTATTTT.

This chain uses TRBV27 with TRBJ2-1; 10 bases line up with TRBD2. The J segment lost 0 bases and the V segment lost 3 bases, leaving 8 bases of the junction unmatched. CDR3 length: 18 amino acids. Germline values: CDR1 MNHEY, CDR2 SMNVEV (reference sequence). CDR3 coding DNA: TGTGCCAGCAGTTTTGATAGCGGGGGGCCAAGCTCCTACAATGAGCAGTTCTTC. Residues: CASSFDSGGPSSYNEQFF.

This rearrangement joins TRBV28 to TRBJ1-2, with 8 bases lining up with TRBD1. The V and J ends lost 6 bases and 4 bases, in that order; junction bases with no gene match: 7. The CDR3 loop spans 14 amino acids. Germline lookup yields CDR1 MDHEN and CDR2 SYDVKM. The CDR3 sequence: CASSRGQAPYGYTF. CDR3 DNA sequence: TGTGCCAGCAGCCGGGGACAGGCCCCCTATGGCTACACCTTC.

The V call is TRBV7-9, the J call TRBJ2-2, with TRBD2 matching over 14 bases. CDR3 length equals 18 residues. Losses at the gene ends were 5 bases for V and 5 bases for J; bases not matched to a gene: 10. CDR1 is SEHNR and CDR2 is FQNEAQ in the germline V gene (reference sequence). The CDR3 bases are TGTGCCAGCAGCCCAAGGACTAGCGGGGGGCGAGGTACCGGGGAGCTGTTTTTT. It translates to CASSPRTSGGRGTGELFF.

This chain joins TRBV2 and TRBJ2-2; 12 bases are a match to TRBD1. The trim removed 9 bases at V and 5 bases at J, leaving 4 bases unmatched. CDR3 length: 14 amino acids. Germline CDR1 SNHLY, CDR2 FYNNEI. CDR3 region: CARGTGGRTGELFF. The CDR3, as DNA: TGTGCCAGGGGGACAGGGGGCAGGACCGGGGAGCTGTTTTTT.